This TCR beta chain was recovered during a study of blood T cell repertoires in COVID-19. Methods used by the authors: Counts of nucleated cells, estimated from reference gene primer amplification, were obtained. Repertoires were generated with immunoSEQ multiplex PCR, while TCRdb's copy carries only in-frame clones and drops some. Clone size and the V and J calls come from that table; the DNA yielded D and trimming. The sample carries some 200,000 clones, roughly 82% recorded once. The clonotype was recovered from a man aged 35-49 years who had recovered from COVID-19. What was sequenced was PBMCs or T cells enriched from blood (not recorded which).

The CDR3 sequence: CASSLIPGSYEQYF. The CDR3 region has the DNA TGTGCCAGCAGCTTAATTCCCGGGAGTTACGAGCAGTACTTC. The chain uses TRBV7-3 and TRBJ2-7, with a tentative D call TRBD2 (6 bases). This CDR3 is 14 amino acids long. Germline loops: CDR1 SGHTA, CDR2 FQGTGA. The V end was cut by 1 base, the J end by 4 bases, with 11 bases between.